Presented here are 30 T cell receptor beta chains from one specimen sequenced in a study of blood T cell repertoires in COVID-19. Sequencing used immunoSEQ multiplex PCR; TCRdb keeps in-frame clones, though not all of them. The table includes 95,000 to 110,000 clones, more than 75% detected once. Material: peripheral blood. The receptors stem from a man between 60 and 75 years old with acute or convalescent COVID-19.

The CDR3 nucleotides read TGTGCCAGCAGCAAAGGGACAGACTACGAGCAGTACTTC. This translates into CASSKGTDYEQYF. The genes are TRBV21-1 and TRBJ2-7; the table's TRBD1 call for D was not verified on the DNA. TRBV21-1 is an annotated pseudogene. The CDR3 sequence is 13 residues long.

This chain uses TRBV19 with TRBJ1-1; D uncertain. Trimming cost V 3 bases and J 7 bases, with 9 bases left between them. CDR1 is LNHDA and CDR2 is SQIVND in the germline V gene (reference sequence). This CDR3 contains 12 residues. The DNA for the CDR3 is TGTGCCAGTAGTATGGCGGCGGGTGAAGCTTTCTTT. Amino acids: CASSMAAGEAFF.

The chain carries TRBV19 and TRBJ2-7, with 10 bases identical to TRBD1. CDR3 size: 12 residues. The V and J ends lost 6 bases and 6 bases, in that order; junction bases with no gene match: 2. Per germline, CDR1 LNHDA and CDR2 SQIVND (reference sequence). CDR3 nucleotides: TGTGCCAGTAGACGGACAGGGGGCGAGCAGTACTTC. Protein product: CASRRTGGEQYF.

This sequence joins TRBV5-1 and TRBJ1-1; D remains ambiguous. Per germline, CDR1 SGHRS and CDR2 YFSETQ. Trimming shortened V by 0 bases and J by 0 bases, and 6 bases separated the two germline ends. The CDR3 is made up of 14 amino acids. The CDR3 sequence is CASSLDKMNTEAFF. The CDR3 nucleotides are TGCGCCAGCAGCTTGGACAAAATGAACACTGAAGCTTTCTTT.

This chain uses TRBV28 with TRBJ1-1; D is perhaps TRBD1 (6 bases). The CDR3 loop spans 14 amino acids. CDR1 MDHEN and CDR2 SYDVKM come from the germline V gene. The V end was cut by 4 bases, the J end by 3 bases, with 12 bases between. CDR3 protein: CASSYGQRHTEAFF. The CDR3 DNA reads TGTGCCAGCAGTTATGGACAGAGGCACACTGAAGCTTTCTTT. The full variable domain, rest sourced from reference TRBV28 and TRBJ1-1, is DVKVTQSSRYLVKRTGEKVFLECVQDMDHENMFWYRQDPGLGLRLIYFSYDVKMKEKGDIPEGYSVSREKKERFSLILESASTNQTSMYLCASSYGQRHTEAFFGQGTRLTVV.

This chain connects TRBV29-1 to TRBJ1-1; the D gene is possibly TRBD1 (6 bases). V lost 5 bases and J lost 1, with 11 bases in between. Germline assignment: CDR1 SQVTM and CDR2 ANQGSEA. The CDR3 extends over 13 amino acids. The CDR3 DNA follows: TGCAGCGTTATCAGGGGAAGGAACACTGAAGCTTTCTTT. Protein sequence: CSVIRGRNTEAFF.

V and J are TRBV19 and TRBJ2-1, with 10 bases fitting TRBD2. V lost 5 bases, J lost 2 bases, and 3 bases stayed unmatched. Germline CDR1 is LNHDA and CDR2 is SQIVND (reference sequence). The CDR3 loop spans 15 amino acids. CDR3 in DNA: TGTGCCAGTAGTTCCCTAGCGGGAGCCTACAATGAGCAGTTCTTC. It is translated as CASSSLAGAYNEQFF.

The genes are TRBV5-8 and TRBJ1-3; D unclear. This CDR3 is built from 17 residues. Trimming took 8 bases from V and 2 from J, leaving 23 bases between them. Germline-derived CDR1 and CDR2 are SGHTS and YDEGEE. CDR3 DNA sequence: TGTGCCAGTGAAGCTAGGGCATACGAGGGCGCTGGAAACACCATATATTTT. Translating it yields CASEARAYEGAGNTIYF.

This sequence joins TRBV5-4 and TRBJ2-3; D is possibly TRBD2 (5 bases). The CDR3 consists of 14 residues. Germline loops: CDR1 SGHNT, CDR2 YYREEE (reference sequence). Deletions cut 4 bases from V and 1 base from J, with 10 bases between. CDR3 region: CASSPWGGTDTQYF. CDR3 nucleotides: TGTGCCAGCAGCCCCTGGGGAGGCACAGATACGCAGTATTTT.

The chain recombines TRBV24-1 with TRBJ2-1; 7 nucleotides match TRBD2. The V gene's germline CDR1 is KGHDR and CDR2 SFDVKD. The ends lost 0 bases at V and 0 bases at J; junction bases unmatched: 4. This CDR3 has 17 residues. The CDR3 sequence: CATSDLSSGRSYNEQFF. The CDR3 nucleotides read TGTGCCACCAGTGATTTGTCTAGCGGTCGCTCCTACAATGAGCAGTTCTTC.

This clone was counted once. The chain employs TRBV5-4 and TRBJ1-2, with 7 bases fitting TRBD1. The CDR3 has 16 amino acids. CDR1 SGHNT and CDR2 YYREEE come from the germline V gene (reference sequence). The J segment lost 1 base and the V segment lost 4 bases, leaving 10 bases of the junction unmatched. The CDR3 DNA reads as TGTGCCAGCAGCCAAGTCCCGACAGGGTTTAACTATGGCTACACCTTC. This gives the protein CASSQVPTGFNYGYTF.

CDR3 loop: CASSLSGGLYGYTF. The DNA of the CDR3 is TGTGCCAGCAGTTTAAGTGGGGGACTCTATGGCTACACCTTC. The gene calls are TRBV27 and TRBJ1-2, with a tentative D call TRBD1 (5 bases). Trimming stripped 2 bases from V and 4 bases from J, with 11 bases between. Germline V lookup: CDR1 MNHEY, CDR2 SMNVEV (reference sequence). This CDR3 has 14 residues.

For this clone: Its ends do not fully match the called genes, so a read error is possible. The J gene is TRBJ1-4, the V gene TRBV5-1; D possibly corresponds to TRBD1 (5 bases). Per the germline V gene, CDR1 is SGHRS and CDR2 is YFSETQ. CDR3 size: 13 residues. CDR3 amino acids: CASSSGTTEKLFF. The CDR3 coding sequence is TGCGCCAGCAGCTCCGGGACTACTGAAAAACTGTTTTTT.

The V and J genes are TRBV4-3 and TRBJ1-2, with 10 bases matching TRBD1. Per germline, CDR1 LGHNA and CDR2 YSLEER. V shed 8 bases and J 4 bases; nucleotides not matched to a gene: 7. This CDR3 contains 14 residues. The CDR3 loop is CASGDRGLGYGYTF. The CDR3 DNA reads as TGCGCCAGCGGCGACAGGGGGCTTGGCTATGGCTACACCTTC.

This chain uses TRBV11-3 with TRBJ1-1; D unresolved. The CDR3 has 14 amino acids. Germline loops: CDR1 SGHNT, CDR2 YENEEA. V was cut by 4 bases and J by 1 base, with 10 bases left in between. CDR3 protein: CASSSRAGNTEAFF. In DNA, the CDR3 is TGTGCCAGCAGCTCGCGTGCCGGGAACACTGAAGCTTTCTTT.

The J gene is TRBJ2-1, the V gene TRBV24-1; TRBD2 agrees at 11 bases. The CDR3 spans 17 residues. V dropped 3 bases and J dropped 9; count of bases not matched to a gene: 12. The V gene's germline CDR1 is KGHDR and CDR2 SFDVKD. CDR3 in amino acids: CATSDPKLAGVPAEQFF. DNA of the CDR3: TGTGCCACCAGTGATCCGAAACTAGCGGGAGTACCGGCTGAGCAGTTCTTC.

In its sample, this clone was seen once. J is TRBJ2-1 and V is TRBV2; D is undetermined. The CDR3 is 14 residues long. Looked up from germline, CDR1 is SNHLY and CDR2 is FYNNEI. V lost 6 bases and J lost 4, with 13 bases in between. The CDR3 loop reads CASRVVSRYNEQFF. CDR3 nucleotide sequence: TGTGCCAGCAGGGTTGTATCCCGGTACAATGAGCAGTTCTTC.

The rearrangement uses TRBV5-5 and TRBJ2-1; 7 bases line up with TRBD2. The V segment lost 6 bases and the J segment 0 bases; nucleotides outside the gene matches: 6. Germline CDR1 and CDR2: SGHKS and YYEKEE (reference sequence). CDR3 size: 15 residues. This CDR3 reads CASIKVAGSYNEQFF. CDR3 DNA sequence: TGTGCCAGCATCAAGGTAGCGGGCTCCTACAATGAGCAGTTCTTC.

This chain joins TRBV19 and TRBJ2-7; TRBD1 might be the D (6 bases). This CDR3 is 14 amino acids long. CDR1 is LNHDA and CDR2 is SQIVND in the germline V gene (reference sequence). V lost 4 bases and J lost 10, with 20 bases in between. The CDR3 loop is CASSTLDRMEVQYF. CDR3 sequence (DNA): TGTGCCAGTAGTACCTTAGACAGGATGGAGGTACAGTACTTC.

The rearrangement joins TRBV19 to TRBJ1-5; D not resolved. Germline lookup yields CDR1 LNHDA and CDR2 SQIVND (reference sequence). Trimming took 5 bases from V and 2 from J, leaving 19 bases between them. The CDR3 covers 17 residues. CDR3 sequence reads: CASSVYLSVEGNQPQHF. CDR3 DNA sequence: TGTGCCAGTAGTGTCTATCTCTCGGTGGAGGGCAATCAGCCCCAGCATTTT.

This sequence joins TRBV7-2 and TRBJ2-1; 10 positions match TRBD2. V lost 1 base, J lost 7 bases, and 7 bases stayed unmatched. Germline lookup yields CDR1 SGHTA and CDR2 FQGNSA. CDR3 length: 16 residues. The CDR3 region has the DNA TGTGCCAGCAGCTTAGAGAGCGGGAGGGCCAGGAATGAGCAGTTCTTC. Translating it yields CASSLESGRARNEQFF.

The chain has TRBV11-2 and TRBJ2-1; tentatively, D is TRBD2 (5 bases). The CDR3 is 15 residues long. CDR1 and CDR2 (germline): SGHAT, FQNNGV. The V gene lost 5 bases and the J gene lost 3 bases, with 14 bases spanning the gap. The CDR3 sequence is CASSTYSVHYNEQFF. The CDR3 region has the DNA TGTGCCAGCAGCACCTATAGCGTTCACTACAATGAGCAGTTCTTC.

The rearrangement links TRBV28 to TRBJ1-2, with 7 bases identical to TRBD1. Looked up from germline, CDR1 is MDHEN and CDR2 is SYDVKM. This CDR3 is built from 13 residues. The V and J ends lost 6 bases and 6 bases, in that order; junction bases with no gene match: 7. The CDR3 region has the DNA TGTGCCAGCAGGTACGGGACAGTGGATGGCTACACCTTC. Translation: CASRYGTVDGYTF.

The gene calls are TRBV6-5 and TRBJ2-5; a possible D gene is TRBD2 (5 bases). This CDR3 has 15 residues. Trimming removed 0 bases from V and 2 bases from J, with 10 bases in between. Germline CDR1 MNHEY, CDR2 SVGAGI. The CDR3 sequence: CASSYSWERQETQYF. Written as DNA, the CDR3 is TGTGCCAGCAGTTACTCATGGGAGAGGCAAGAGACCCAGTACTTC.

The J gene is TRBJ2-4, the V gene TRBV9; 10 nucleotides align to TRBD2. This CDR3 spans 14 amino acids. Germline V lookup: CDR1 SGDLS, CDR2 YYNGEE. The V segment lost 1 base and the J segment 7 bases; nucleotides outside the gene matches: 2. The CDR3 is CASSVTSGTNIQYF. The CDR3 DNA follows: TGTGCCAGCAGCGTAACTAGCGGGACGAACATTCAGTACTTC. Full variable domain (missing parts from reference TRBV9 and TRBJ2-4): DSGVTQTPKHLITATGQRVTLRCSPRSGDLSVYWYQQSLDQGLQFLIQYYNGEERAKGNILERFSAQQFPDLHSELNLSSLELGDSALYFCASSVTSGTNIQYFGAGTRLSVL.

CDR3 protein: CAWSGSVGTSGNSEQFF. In DNA, the CDR3 is TGTGCCTGGAGTGGATCCGTAGGGACTAGCGGGAATAGTGAGCAGTTCTTC. This chain joins TRBV30 and TRBJ2-1; TRBD2 agrees at 13 bases. CDR1 and CDR2 (germline): GTSNPN, SVGIG (reference sequence). Trimming at V came to 1 base and at J to 9 bases, leaving 12 bases not matched to a gene. The CDR3 runs to 17 residues.

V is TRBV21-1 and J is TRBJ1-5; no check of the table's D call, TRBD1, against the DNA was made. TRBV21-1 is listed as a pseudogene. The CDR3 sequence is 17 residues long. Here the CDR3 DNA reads TGTGCCAGCAGCACCCGTTTGCGAAGTGAAGGGGGTCAGCCCCAACATTTT. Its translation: CASSTRLRSEGGQPQHF.

CDR3 coding DNA: TGTGCCAGTAGTATAAGTGATACAAACTATGGCTACACCTTC. Its translation: CASSISDTNYGYTF. The chain is built from TRBV19 and TRBJ1-2; the D is unclear. Trimming took 2 bases from V and 2 from J, leaving 9 bases between them. Germline V CDR1 and CDR2: LNHDA, SQIVND (reference sequence). The CDR3 covers 14 residues.

This chain's CDR3 is CASSPTSGRYEQYF. Here the CDR3 DNA reads TGTGCCAGCAGCCCCACTAGCGGGCGGTACGAGCAGTACTTC. This chain connects TRBV28 to TRBJ2-7, with TRBD2 matching 9 bases. The germline CDR1 and CDR2 sequences are MDHEN and SYDVKM. The J segment lost 4 bases and the V segment lost 6 bases, leaving 7 bases of the junction unmatched. The CDR3 sequence is 14 residues long. The variable domain in full, with the rest retrieved from reference TRBV28 and TRBJ2-7, is DVKVTQSSRYLVKRTGEKVFLECVQDMDHENMFWYRQDPGLGLRLIYFSYDVKMKEKGDIPEGYSVSREKKERFSLILESASTNQTSMYLCASSPTSGRYEQYFGPGTRLTVT.

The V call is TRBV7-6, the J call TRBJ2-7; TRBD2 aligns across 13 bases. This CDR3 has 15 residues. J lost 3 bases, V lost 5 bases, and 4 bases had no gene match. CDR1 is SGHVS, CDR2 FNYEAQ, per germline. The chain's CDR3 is CASSPGLAGIYEQYF. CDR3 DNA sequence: TGTGCCAGCAGCCCGGGACTAGCGGGAATCTACGAGCAGTACTTC.